The 20 T cell receptor beta chains in this list originate from one sample, sequenced in a study of shared clonotypes between healthy human individuals. The repertoire was sequenced with immunoSEQ multiplex PCR; TCRdb's copy has only in-frame clones and lacks some. The sample carries roughly 590,000 clones, roughly 96% recorded once. Terminally differentiated effector memory CD45RA+ cells were excluded from the naive CD8 cells, which were CD45RO-negative and positively selected for CCR7. The sequenced sample consisted of naive CD8+ T cells sorted from blood. The receptors stem from a woman in her twenties or thirties in good health.

The chain uses TRBV28 and TRBJ2-7, with 9 nucleotides matching TRBD2. The CDR3 consists of 15 residues. Germline-derived CDR1 and CDR2 are MDHEN and SYDVKM. Trimming took 1 base from V and 5 from J; bases not matched to a gene: 6. The DNA for the CDR3 is TGTGCCAGCAGTTTATTTGCTAGCGGGATAGACGAGCAGTACTTC. It encodes CASSLFASGIDEQYF.

The chain has TRBV28 and TRBJ2-3; D may be TRBD2 (6 bases). CDR1 and CDR2 (germline): MDHEN, SYDVKM. The CDR3 consists of 14 residues. V was shortened by 6 bases and J by 4 bases, with 14 bases between the two germline ends. The DNA for the CDR3 is TGTGCCAGCAGCCCAATTTCGGGGGCAGATACGCAGTATTTT. Its translation: CASSPISGADTQYF.

The J gene is TRBJ2-5, the V gene TRBV5-7; D is possibly TRBD1 (5 bases). TRBV5-7 falls under the ORF class, with uncertain function. V was pared by 4 bases and J by 5 bases, with 15 bases between. The CDR3 covers 14 residues. The CDR3: CASSNSRVRETQYF. The CDR3 DNA sequence: TGTGCCAGCAGCAACTCCAGGGTAAGGGAGACCCAGTACTTC.

The chain combines TRBV2 with TRBJ2-7; TRBD2 matches 14 bases. V trimming: 6 bases; J trimming: 6 bases; junction bases outside the gene matches: 4. The CDR3 totals 14 residues. Per the germline V gene, CDR1 is SNHLY and CDR2 is FYNNEI. The CDR3 DNA follows: TGTGCCAGCAGAGGGACTAGCGGGAGTGTCGAGCAGTACTTC. It is translated as CASRGTSGSVEQYF. Filled out from reference TRBV2 and TRBJ2-7, the complete variable domain reads EPEVTQTPSHQVTQMGQEVILRCVPISNHLYFYWYRQILGQKVEFLVSFYNNEISEKSEIFDDQFSVERPDGSNFTLKIRSTKLEDSAMYFCASRGTSGSVEQYFGPGTRLTVT.

The chain links TRBV28 to TRBJ1-1, with TRBD1 identical over 8 bases. With V trimmed by 3 bases and J by 1 base, 4 bases remained unmatched. Germline V gene lookup returns CDR1 MDHEN and CDR2 SYDVKM. This CDR3 contains 15 residues. The CDR3 loop reads CASSFNRGGNTEAFF. In DNA form, the CDR3 reads TGTGCCAGCAGTTTCAACAGGGGGGGGAACACTGAAGCTTTCTTT.

This chain uses TRBV1 with TRBJ2-3; the D call of TRBD2 is as the table states it, not checked on the DNA. TRBV1 is assigned pseudogene status. The CDR3 contains 17 residues. The CDR3 is CTSSQETLRLAADTQYF. In DNA form, the CDR3 reads TGCACCAGCAGCCAAGAAACCCTAAGACTAGCTGCAGATACGCAGTATTTT.

The rearrangement links TRBV7-9 to TRBJ2-1; TRBD1 matches 8 bases. Germline values: CDR1 SEHNR, CDR2 FQNEAQ (reference sequence). With V trimmed by 1 base and J by 9 bases, 5 bases remained unmatched. CDR3 length: 14 amino acids. CDR3: CASSLGQGAAEQFF. CDR3 DNA sequence: TGTGCCAGCAGCTTAGGCCAGGGGGCTGCTGAGCAGTTCTTC.

The chain joins TRBV5-1 to TRBJ2-7, with 8 bases identical to TRBD2. This CDR3 has 16 residues. Trimming took 4 bases from V and 6 from J; bases not matched to a gene: 15. Germline CDR1 is SGHRS and CDR2 is YFSETQ. CDR3 region: CASSLDLLREATEQYF. As DNA, the CDR3 is TGCGCCAGCAGCCTAGACCTTTTGCGGGAGGCCACCGAGCAGTACTTC.

The V gene is TRBV5-4, the J gene TRBJ2-1, with TRBD2 matching over 9 bases. The CDR3 totals 15 residues. V lost 0 bases and J lost 8; bases outside the gene matches: 6. CDR1 SGHNT and CDR2 YYREEE come from the germline V gene (reference sequence). The CDR3 region has the DNA TGTGCCAGCAGCTTGGAAAGCGGGAGGCTCTATGAGCAGTTCTTC. As protein: CASSLESGRLYEQFF. The whole variable domain, filled in from reference TRBV5-4 and TRBJ2-1, reads ETGVTQSPTHLIKTRGQQVTLRCSSQSGHNTVSWYQQALGQGPQFIFQYYREEENGRGNFPPRFSGLQFPNYSSELNVNALELDDSALYLCASSLESGRLYEQFFGPGTRLTVL.

The chain links TRBV6-1 to TRBJ2-7; tentatively, D is TRBD1 or TRBD2 (6 bases each). Trimming left V 1 base short and J 2 bases short, with 9 bases between. This CDR3 has 14 amino acids. Per the germline V gene, CDR1 is MNHNS and CDR2 is SASEGT. Here the CDR3 reads CASSEVGGTYEQYF. CDR3 sequence (DNA): TGTGCCAGCAGTGAAGTCGGGGGCACCTACGAGCAGTACTTC.

On this clone: In the same sample, other DNA sequences code for this CDR3. The rearrangement joins TRBV27 to TRBJ2-1; D is uncertain. CDR1 MNHEY and CDR2 SMNVEV come from the germline V gene (reference sequence). The V end lost 0 bases, the J end lost 3 bases, and 0 bases lay between the germline ends. This CDR3 is built from 12 residues. The CDR3 bases are TGTGCCAGCAGTTTATCCTACAATGAGCAGTTCTTC. Translating it yields CASSLSYNEQFF.

This clone appeared a single time. The chain joins TRBV6-6 to TRBJ2-7; TRBD1 agrees at 7 bases. This CDR3 region has 11 residues. Germline V gene data show CDR1 as MNHNY and CDR2 as SVGAGI (reference sequence). V shed 8 bases and J 2 bases; nucleotides not matched to a gene: 0. The DNA for the CDR3 is TGTGCCAGCGGGACAGCCTACGAGCAGTACTTC. This codes for CASGTAYEQYF.

This clone was observed once. The chain links TRBV6-7 to TRBJ1-2; D may be TRBD1 (5 bases). TRBV6-7 is identified as an open reading frame with a role that is uncertain. This CDR3 is built from 15 residues. The ends were cut back, 7 bases at V and 7 bases at J, with 22 bases in the middle. In DNA, the CDR3 is TGTGCCAGCACCATGGGGGACCCGGCGGTGGCTGGCTACACCTTC. This codes for CASTMGDPAVAGYTF.

A single count supports this clone. The V call is TRBV7-8, the J call TRBJ2-3, with TRBD2 as a possible D gene (5 bases). The germline V gene has CDR1 SGHVS and CDR2 FQNEAQ. Between the trimmed V and J ends, which lost 2 bases and 4 bases, there was a span of 28 bases. The CDR3 extends over 20 amino acids. The CDR3 region is CASSLPARKVRRGFADTQYF. The CDR3 nucleotides read TGTGCCAGCAGCTTACCGGCCCGGAAGGTTAGGAGAGGGTTTGCAGATACGCAGTATTTT.

The chain employs TRBV7-9 and TRBJ1-5; 8 positions agree with TRBD1. CDR3 size: 16 residues. Per germline, CDR1 SEHNR and CDR2 FQNEAQ (reference sequence). Trimming removed 3 bases from V and 5 bases from J; junction bases left unmatched: 9. CDR3 nucleotide sequence: TGTGCCAGCAGCTTTTCTGGACAGGGCTGGGATCAGCCCCAGCATTTT. Protein product: CASSFSGQGWDQPQHF.

This chain links TRBV18 with TRBJ2-3, with unresolved D. Germline-derived CDR1 and CDR2 are KGHSH and LQKENI. The CDR3 length is 15 residues. Between the trimmed V and J ends, which lost 3 bases and 1 base, there was a span of 11 bases. The DNA of the CDR3 is TGTGCCAGCTCACCCCGTAATGCGGGCACAGATACGCAGTATTTT. It codes for CASSPRNAGTDTQYF. The full variable domain, its missing parts supplied by reference TRBV18 and TRBJ2-3, is NAGVMQNPRHLVRRRGQEARLRCSPMKGHSHVYWYRQLPEEGLKFMVYLQKENIIDESGMPKERFSAEFPKEGPSILRIQQVVRGDSAAYFCASSPRNAGTDTQYFGPGTRLTVL.

This chain links TRBV28 with TRBJ1-1, with 9 bases identical to TRBD1. Germline CDR1 and CDR2: MDHEN and SYDVKM. V shed 5 bases and J 5 bases; nucleotides not matched to a gene: 6. This CDR3 is built from 14 residues. The DNA for the CDR3 is TGTGCCAGCAGTCCTAACAGGGGGCATACTGAAGCTTTCTTT. It encodes CASSPNRGHTEAFF.

This clone was seen only once. V and J are TRBV7-8 and TRBJ2-5; unclear D gene. V dropped 5 bases and J dropped 2 bases, with 9 bases sitting between them. This CDR3 has 13 amino acids. Germline V gene sequence: CDR1 SGHVS, CDR2 FQNEAQ. In nucleotides, the CDR3 is TGTGCCAGCAGCGAAATCAGGCAAGAGACCCAGTACTTC. Translation: CASSEIRQETQYF.

The V and J genes are TRBV5-6 and TRBJ2-7; no definite D call. The CDR3 runs to 11 residues. The V gene lost 3 bases and the J gene lost 7 bases, with 8 bases spanning the gap. The germline V gene has CDR1 SGHDT and CDR2 YYEEEE. CDR3 protein: CASSSLGEQYF. In DNA form, the CDR3 reads TGTGCCAGCAGCTCCTTGGGGGAGCAGTACTTC.

The rearrangement joins TRBV28 to TRBJ1-2, with 11 bases lining up with TRBD1. The CDR3 consists of 12 residues. CDR1 MDHEN and CDR2 SYDVKM come from the germline V gene. V gave up 10 bases and J gave up 6 bases; unmatched junction bases: 4. CDR3 residues: CATRTGGNGYTF. CDR3 sequence (DNA): TGTGCCACCCGGACAGGGGGCAATGGCTACACCTTC.